Listed below are T cell receptor beta chains from one sample, sequenced in a study of T cell responses to AZD1222 COVID-19 vaccine. Assay used: immunoSEQ multiplex PCR; TCRdb lists only in-frame clones, some missing. This sample has some 97,000 clones; roughly 89% occur once, and the top ten carry roughly 3%. The sample here was peripheral blood, taken on day 0 of AZD1222 vaccination. These receptors were obtained from an adult in good health. The CDR3 runs from the conserved cysteine through the conserved F or W. The order of the fields is V gene, D gene, J gene, clone size, CDR3 DNA, CDR3 protein. A D gene is named only where the DNA matches it firmly. The listing skips clone size in some rows; elsewhere it reads once, few, many or a size class.

v_gene: TRBV5-1; d_gene: -; j_gene: TRBJ1-2; abundance: once; CDR3nt: TGCGCCAGCTCCCGAAGGCCGTATACGGAGGATGGCTACACCTTC; CDR3aa: CASSRRPYTEDGYTF
v_gene: TRBV5-4; d_gene: -; j_gene: TRBJ2-7; abundance: -; CDR3nt: TGTGCCAGCAGAACTGGCAGCTCCTACGAGCAGTACTTC; CDR3aa: CASRTGSSYEQYF
v_gene: TRBV6-4; d_gene: TRBD2; j_gene: TRBJ2-5; abundance: -; CDR3nt: TGTGCCAGCAGTGCTGGGGGACTAGCGGGGAAAGAGACCCAGTACTTC; CDR3aa: CASSAGGLAGKETQYF
v_gene: TRBV7-8; d_gene: -; j_gene: TRBJ2-7; abundance: -; CDR3nt: TGTGCCAGCAGCTTAGTAGAGGGCTCCTACGAGCAGTACTTC; CDR3aa: CASSLVEGSYEQYF
v_gene: TRBV3-1/TRBV3-2; d_gene: -; j_gene: TRBJ1-6; abundance: -; CDR3nt: TGTGCCAGCAGCCGGGGACGGGCGGGGTCACCCCTCCACTTT; CDR3aa: CASSRGRAGSPLHF
v_gene: TRBV4-2; d_gene: TRBD2; j_gene: TRBJ2-7; abundance: -; CDR3nt: TGTGCCAGCAGCCAAGTGGACGGGGGGAACTACGAGCAGTACTTC; CDR3aa: CASSQVDGGNYEQYF
v_gene: TRBV4-3; d_gene: -; j_gene: TRBJ2-5; abundance: -; CDR3nt: TGCGCCAGCAGCCTAAACCCCCAGGCAGGGACCCAGTACTTC; CDR3aa: CASSLNPQAGTQYF
v_gene: TRBV6-2/TRBV6-3; d_gene: TRBD1; j_gene: TRBJ1-1; abundance: -; CDR3nt: TGTGCCAGCAGTTACCTCGGACAGGGGGGGAACACTGAAGCTTTCTTT; CDR3aa: CASSYLGQGGNTEAFF
v_gene: TRBV19; d_gene: TRBD2; j_gene: TRBJ2-1; abundance: -; CDR3nt: TGTGCCAGTAGGGGCCCCGGGAGGTCCTACAATGAGCAGTTCTTC; CDR3aa: CASRGPGRSYNEQFF
v_gene: TRBV5-6; d_gene: -; j_gene: TRBJ1-1; abundance: -; CDR3nt: TGTGCCAGCAGCTCACTTACAGGGTCCCCTGAAGCTTTCTTT; CDR3aa: CASSSLTGSPEAFF
v_gene: TRBV2; d_gene: -; j_gene: TRBJ2-1; abundance: -; CDR3nt: TGTGCCAGCAGTGAACAGGGTCCGAATGAGCAGTTCTTC; CDR3aa: CASSEQGPNEQFF
v_gene: TRBV2; d_gene: TRBD1; j_gene: TRBJ1-5; abundance: -; CDR3nt: TGTGCCAGCAGTGAAAGGACAGGGCTCGGCAATCAGCCCCAGCATTTT; CDR3aa: CASSERTGLGNQPQHF
v_gene: TRBV11-2; d_gene: -; j_gene: TRBJ2-7; abundance: -; CDR3nt: TGTGCCAGCAGCTTTGGGTACGGGCAGTACTTC; CDR3aa: CASSFGYGQYF
v_gene: TRBV3-1/TRBV3-2; d_gene: TRBD2; j_gene: TRBJ2-7; abundance: -; CDR3nt: TGTGCCAGCAGCCATTTAGCGGGGGCCCACGAGCAGTACTTC; CDR3aa: CASSHLAGAHEQYF
v_gene: TRBV4-1; d_gene: TRBD1; j_gene: TRBJ1-2; abundance: once; CDR3nt: TGCGCCAGCAGCCAAGAGAGGGGGCCCAACTATGGCTACACCTTC; CDR3aa: CASSQERGPNYGYTF
v_gene: TRBV30; d_gene: -; j_gene: TRBJ1-2; abundance: -; CDR3nt: TGTGCCTGGTCGACAGGTGGTAAGAATGGCTACACCTTC; CDR3aa: CAWSTGGKNGYTF
v_gene: TRBV7-2; d_gene: -; j_gene: TRBJ2-3; abundance: -; CDR3nt: TGTGCCAGCAGCTTAGCCGGGACGGTGGCTTCGGATACGCAGTATTTT; CDR3aa: CASSLAGTVASDTQYF
v_gene: TRBV28; d_gene: TRBD1; j_gene: TRBJ1-6; abundance: -; CDR3nt: TGTGCCAGCAGCCGGGACAGGGCCTATAATTCACCCCTCCACTTT; CDR3aa: CASSRDRAYNSPLHF
v_gene: TRBV7-6; d_gene: TRBD2; j_gene: TRBJ2-1; abundance: few; CDR3nt: TGTGCCAGCAGCTTAGGGACTAGCGGGGGTTACAATGAGCAGTTCTTC; CDR3aa: CASSLGTSGGYNEQFF
v_gene: TRBV5-1; d_gene: TRBD1; j_gene: TRBJ1-1; abundance: few; CDR3nt: TGCGCCAGCAGCTTACAGACAGGGGGCGTCACTGAAGCTTTCTTT; CDR3aa: CASSLQTGGVTEAFF
v_gene: TRBV6-5; d_gene: -; j_gene: TRBJ1-3; abundance: -; CDR3nt: TGTGCCAGCAGGCCCGGGACAACTGGAAACACCATATATTTT; CDR3aa: CASRPGTTGNTIYF
v_gene: TRBV19; d_gene: TRBD1; j_gene: TRBJ2-6; abundance: -; CDR3nt: TGTGCCAGTAGTATGGTGGGACAGGGAGGCTCTGGGGCCAACGTCCTGACTTTC; CDR3aa: CASSMVGQGGSGANVLTF
v_gene: TRBV11-2; d_gene: TRBD2; j_gene: TRBJ2-5; abundance: -; CDR3nt: TGTGCCAGCAGCCTCGGGCTTGCTAGCGGGGGCCAAGAGACCCAGTACTTC; CDR3aa: CASSLGLASGGQETQYF
v_gene: TRBV18; d_gene: -; j_gene: TRBJ1-1; abundance: few; CDR3nt: TGTGCCAGCTCACTAGGCGCAAACACTGAAGCTTTCTTT; CDR3aa: CASSLGANTEAFF
v_gene: TRBV6-2/TRBV6-3; d_gene: -; j_gene: TRBJ1-1; abundance: -; CDR3nt: TGTGCCAGCAGTTACCTAAGAACTGAAGCTTTCTTT; CDR3aa: CASSYLRTEAFF
v_gene: TRBV30; d_gene: TRBD2; j_gene: TRBJ2-7; abundance: -; CDR3nt: TGTGCCTGGCTAAGACTAGCGCCCTACGAGCAGTACTTC; CDR3aa: CAWLRLAPYEQYF
v_gene: TRBV7-2; d_gene: -; j_gene: TRBJ2-1; abundance: -; CDR3nt: TGTGCCAGCAGCTTAGGAAGAAACAATGAGCAGTTCTTC; CDR3aa: CASSLGRNNEQFF
v_gene: TRBV2; d_gene: TRBD2; j_gene: TRBJ2-2; abundance: -; CDR3nt: TGTGCCAGCAGCGGGGGGGGCGTAGGCACCGGGGAGCTGTTTTTT; CDR3aa: CASSGGGVGTGELFF
v_gene: TRBV28; d_gene: -; j_gene: TRBJ1-1; abundance: -; CDR3nt: TGTGCCAGCAGTCATACTTGGGGACCGGGACAAAACACTGAAGCTTTCTTT; CDR3aa: CASSHTWGPGQNTEAFF
v_gene: TRBV6-5; d_gene: TRBD1; j_gene: TRBJ1-2; abundance: -; CDR3nt: TGTGCCAGCAGTTACTCGACAGGGGGCCTTGGCTACACCTTC; CDR3aa: CASSYSTGGLGYTF
v_gene: TRBV5-5; d_gene: -; j_gene: TRBJ2-5; abundance: -; CDR3nt: TGTGCCAGCAGCTCCTTAGCGGTTCCCGGGGTGACCCAGTACTTC; CDR3aa: CASSSLAVPGVTQYF
v_gene: TRBV5-1; d_gene: TRBD1; j_gene: TRBJ1-3; abundance: -; CDR3nt: TGCGCCAGCAGCTTACCTCGACAGGGGATTAACACCATATATTTT; CDR3aa: CASSLPRQGINTIYF
v_gene: TRBV6-2/TRBV6-3; d_gene: -; j_gene: TRBJ2-4; abundance: -; CDR3nt: TGTGCCAGCAGTTACCCTTACGGCAGGGGAGTAGCCAAAAACATTCAGTACTTC; CDR3aa: CASSYPYGRGVAKNIQYF
v_gene: TRBV5-1; d_gene: -; j_gene: TRBJ1-5; abundance: -; CDR3nt: TGCGCCAGCAGCTTGGGATTCAGTAGCAATCAGCCCCAGCATTTT; CDR3aa: CASSLGFSSNQPQHF
v_gene: TRBV7-9; d_gene: -; j_gene: TRBJ1-1; abundance: -; CDR3nt: TGTGCCAGCAGCATCAACAGGGTCCCTGAAGCTTTCTTT; CDR3aa: CASSINRVPEAFF
v_gene: TRBV24-1; d_gene: -; j_gene: TRBJ2-5; abundance: -; CDR3nt: TGTGCCACCAGCAGAGGTTTCCCGGGAGAGACCCAGTACTTC; CDR3aa: CATSRGFPGETQYF
v_gene: TRBV4-1; d_gene: -; j_gene: TRBJ2-2; abundance: -; CDR3nt: TGCGCCAGCAGCCACCCCCGACTGCTCGGGGAGCTGTTTTTT; CDR3aa: CASSHPRLLGELFF